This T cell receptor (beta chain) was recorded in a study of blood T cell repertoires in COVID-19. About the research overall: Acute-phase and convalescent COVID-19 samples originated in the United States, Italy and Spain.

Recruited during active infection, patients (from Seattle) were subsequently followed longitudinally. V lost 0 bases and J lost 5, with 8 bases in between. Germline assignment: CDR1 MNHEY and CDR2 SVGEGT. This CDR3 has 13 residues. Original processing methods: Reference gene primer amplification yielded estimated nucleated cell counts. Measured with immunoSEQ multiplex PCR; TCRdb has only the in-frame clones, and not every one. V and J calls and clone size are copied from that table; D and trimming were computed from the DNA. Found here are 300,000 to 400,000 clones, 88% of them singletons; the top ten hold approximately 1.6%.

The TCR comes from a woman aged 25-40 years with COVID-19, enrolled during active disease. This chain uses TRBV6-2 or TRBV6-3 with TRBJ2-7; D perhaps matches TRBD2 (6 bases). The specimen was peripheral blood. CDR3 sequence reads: CASSYSEGNEQYV. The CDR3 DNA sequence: TGTGCCAGCAGTTACTCGGAGGGTAACGAGCAGTACGTC.